The T cell receptor (beta chain) described here comes from a study of shared clonotypes between healthy human individuals. Study-wide results and limits: Even with large depth, rarefaction showed that sorted-subset sequencing was incomplete.

For this clone: Its target is unknown.

The run depth of the assay was deep. The assay was immunoSEQ multiplex PCR, and TCRdb's table has in-frame clones only and misses some. The data contain some 2,500,000 clones, 93% of them seen just once; the ten biggest clones take up approximately 0.36%. From germline, CDR1 is SGHTA and CDR2 FQGNSA. The V and J ends lost 2 bases and 3 bases respectively, with 13 bases between them. The CDR3 runs to 15 residues. The receptor was isolated from a man in his late teens or twenties in good health. Some clones in this sample may be carry-over from other donors' samples. This sequence joins TRBV7-2 and TRBJ1-1; perhaps TRBD1 as D (5 bases). Material for sequencing was naive CD4+ T cells from PBMCs. Subset defined: CD45RA+ positively selected. The CDR3 coding sequence is TGTGCCAGCAGCTTAATACCCGGGGGAGACACTGAAGCTTTCTTT. It specifies CASSLIPGGDTEAFF. The whole variable domain, remainder taken from reference TRBV7-2 and TRBJ1-1, is GAGVSQSPSNKVTEKGKDVELRCDPISGHTALYWYRQSLGQGLEFLIYFQGNSAPDKSGLPSDRFSAERTGGSVSTLTIQRTQQEDSAVYLCASSLIPGGDTEAFFGQGTRLTVV.